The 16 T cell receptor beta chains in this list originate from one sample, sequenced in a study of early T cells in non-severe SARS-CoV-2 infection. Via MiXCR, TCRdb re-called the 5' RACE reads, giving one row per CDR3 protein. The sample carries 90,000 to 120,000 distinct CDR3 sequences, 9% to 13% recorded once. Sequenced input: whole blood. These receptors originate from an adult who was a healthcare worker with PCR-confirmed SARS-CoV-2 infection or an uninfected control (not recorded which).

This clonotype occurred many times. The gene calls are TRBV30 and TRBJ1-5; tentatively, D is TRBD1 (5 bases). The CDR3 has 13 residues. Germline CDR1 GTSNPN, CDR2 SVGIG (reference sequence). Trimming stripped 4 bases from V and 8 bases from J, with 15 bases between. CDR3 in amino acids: CAWTGQPGEPQHF. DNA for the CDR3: TGTGCCTGGACCGGCCAACCGGGGGAGCCCCAGCATTTT.

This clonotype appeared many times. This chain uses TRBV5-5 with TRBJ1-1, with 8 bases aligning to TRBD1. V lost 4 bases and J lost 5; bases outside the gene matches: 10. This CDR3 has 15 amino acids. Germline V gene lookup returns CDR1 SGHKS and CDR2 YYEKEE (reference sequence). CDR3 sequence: CASSTGQGGTTEAFF. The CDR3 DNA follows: TGTGCCAGCAGCACCGGACAGGGCGGAACGACTGAAGCTTTCTTT. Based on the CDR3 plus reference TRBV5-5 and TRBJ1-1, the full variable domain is DAGVTQSPTHLIKTRGQQVTLRCSPISGHKSVSWYQQVLGQGPQFIFQYYEKEERGRGNFPDRFSARQFPNYSSELNVNALLLGDSALYLCASSTGQGGTTEAFFGQGTRLTVV.

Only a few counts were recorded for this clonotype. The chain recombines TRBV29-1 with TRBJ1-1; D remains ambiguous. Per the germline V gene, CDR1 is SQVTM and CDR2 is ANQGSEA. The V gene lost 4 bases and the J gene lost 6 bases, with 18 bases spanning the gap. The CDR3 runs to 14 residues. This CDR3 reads CSVGEGSGSSEAFF. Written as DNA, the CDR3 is TGCAGCGTTGGTGAGGGAAGCGGGAGTTCTGAAGCTTTCTTT. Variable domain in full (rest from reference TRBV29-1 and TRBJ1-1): SAVISQKPSRDICQRGTSLTIQCQVDSQVTMMFWYRQQPGQSLTLIATANQGSEATYESGFVIDKFPISRPNLTFSTLTVSNMSPEDSSIYLCSVGEGSGSSEAFFGQGTRLTVV.

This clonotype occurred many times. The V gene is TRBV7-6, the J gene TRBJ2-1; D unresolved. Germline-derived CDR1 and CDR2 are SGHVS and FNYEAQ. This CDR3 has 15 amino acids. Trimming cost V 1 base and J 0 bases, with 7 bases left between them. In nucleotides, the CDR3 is TGTGCCAGCAGCTTAGTCCGTAGCTCCTACAATGAGCAGTTCTTC. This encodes CASSLVRSSYNEQFF.

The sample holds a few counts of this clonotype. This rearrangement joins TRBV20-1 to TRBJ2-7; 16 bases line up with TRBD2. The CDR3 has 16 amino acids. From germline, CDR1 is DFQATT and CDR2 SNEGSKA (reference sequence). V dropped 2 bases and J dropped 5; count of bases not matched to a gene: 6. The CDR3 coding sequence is TGCAGTGCTAGATCCGGGACTAGCGGGAGGGCCAACGAGCAGTACTTC. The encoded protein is CSARSGTSGRANEQYF.

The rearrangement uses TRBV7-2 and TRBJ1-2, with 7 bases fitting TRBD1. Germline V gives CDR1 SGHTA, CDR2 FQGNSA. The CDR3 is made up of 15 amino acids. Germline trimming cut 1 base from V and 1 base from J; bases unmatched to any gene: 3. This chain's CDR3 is CASSLGQGFNYGYTF. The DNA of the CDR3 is TGTGCCAGCAGCTTAGGACAGGGCTTTAACTATGGCTACACCTTC.

CDR3 in amino acids: CASSYSGRGGTNSPLHF. CDR3 sequence (DNA): TGTGCCAGCAGTTACTCAGGACGCGGCGGAACTAATTCACCCCTCCACTTT. The V gene is TRBV6-5, the J gene TRBJ1-6; D unclear. Germline loops: CDR1 MNHEY, CDR2 SVGAGI. Deletions cut 0 bases from V and 6 bases from J, with 15 bases between. The CDR3 length is 17 residues.

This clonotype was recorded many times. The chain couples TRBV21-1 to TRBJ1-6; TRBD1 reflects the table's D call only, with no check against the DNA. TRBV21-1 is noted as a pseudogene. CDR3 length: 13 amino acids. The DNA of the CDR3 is TGTGCCAGCATCCCTGAGTTTCGATCACCCCTCCACTTT. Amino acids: CASIPEFRSPLHF.

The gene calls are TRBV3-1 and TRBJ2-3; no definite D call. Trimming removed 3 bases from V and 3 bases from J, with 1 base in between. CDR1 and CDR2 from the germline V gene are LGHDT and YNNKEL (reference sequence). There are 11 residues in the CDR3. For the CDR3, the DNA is TGTGCCAGCAGCCATACAGATACGCAGTATTTT. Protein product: CASSHTDTQYF.

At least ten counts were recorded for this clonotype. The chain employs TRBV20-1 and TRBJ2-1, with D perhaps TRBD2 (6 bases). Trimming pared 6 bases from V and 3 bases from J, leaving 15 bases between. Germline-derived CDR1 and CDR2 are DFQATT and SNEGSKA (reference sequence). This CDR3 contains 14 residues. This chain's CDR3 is CSATVAGIYNEQFF. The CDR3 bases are TGCAGTGCCACCGTGGCGGGGATCTACAATGAGCAGTTCTTC.

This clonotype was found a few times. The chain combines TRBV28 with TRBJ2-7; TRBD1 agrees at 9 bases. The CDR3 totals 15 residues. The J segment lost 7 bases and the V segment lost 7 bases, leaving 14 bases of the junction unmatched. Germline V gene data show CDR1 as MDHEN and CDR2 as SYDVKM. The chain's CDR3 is CASMEAGTGSVEQYF. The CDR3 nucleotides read TGTGCCAGCATGGAAGCCGGGACAGGGAGTGTTGAGCAGTACTTC.

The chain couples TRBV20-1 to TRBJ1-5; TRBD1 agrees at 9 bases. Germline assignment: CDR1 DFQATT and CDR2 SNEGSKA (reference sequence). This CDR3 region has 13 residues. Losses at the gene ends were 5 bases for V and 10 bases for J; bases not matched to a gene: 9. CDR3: CSAPTGQGTPQHF. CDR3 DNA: TGCAGTGCTCCGACCGGACAGGGGACCCCCCAGCATTTT.

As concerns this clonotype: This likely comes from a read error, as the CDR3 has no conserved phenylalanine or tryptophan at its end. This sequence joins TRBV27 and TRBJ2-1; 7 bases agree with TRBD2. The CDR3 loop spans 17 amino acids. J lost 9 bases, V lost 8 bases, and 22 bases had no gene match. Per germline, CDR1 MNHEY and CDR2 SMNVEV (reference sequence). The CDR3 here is CASGYVPGGGRQIEQFL. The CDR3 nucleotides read TGTGCCAGCGGCTACGTTCCGGGTGGCGGGAGACAAATTGAGCAGTTCCTC.

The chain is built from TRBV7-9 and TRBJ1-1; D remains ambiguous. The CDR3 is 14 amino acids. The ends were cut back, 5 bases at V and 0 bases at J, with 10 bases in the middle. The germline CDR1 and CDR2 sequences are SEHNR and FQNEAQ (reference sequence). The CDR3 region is CASSPPGLNTEAFF. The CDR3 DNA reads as TGTGCCAGCAGCCCCCCGGGCCTGAACACTGAAGCTTTCTTT.

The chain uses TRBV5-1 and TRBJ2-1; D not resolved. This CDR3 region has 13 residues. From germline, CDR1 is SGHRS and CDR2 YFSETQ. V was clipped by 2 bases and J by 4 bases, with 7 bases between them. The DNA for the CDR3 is TGCGCCAGCAGCTTCTTCGGATACAATGAGCAGTTCTTC. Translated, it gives CASSFFGYNEQFF.

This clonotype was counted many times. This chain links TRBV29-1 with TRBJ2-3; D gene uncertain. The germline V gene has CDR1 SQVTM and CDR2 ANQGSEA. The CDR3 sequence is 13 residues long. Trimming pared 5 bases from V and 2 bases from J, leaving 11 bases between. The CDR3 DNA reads TGCAGCGTTTCGGTTAGCCTCACAGATACGCAGTATTTT. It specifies CSVSVSLTDTQYF.